Below, 23 T cell receptor beta chains from the same sample are listed, as sequenced in a study of shared clonotypes between healthy human individuals. CD8 cells regarded as naive lacked CD45RO, were positively chosen for CCR7, and omitted terminally differentiated effector memory CD45RA+ cells. The method was immunoSEQ multiplex PCR; TCRdb's version includes in-frame clones alone and lacks a portion of them. The repertoire has approximately 1.9 million clones, just under 95% of them found once; the top ten carry around 1.7%. The sequenced sample was naive CD8+ T cells from PBMCs. The receptors were gathered from a young man in good health. Some clones in this sample may be carry-over from other donors' samples.

Notes on this clone: The same CDR3 arises from other DNA sequences in this sample as well. The CDR3 region is CASRGRGETQYF. CDR3 in DNA: TGTGCCAGCAGGGGGAGGGGGGAGACCCAGTACTTC. The chain is built from TRBV28 and TRBJ2-5, with D maybe TRBD2 (7 bases). CDR1 is MDHEN, CDR2 SYDVKM, per germline. The CDR3 spans 12 residues. V was pared by 6 bases and J by 5 bases, with 10 bases between.

In its sample, this clone was seen a few times. This chain joins TRBV28 and TRBJ1-3; D gene ambiguous. CDR1 and CDR2 (germline): MDHEN, SYDVKM. Trimming left V 6 bases short and J 4 bases short, with 4 bases between. The CDR3 is 11 residues long. The CDR3 reads CASSRGNTIYF. CDR3 nucleotide sequence: TGTGCCAGCAGCCGAGGAAACACCATATATTTT. The variable domain in full, completed from reference TRBV28 and TRBJ1-3, reads DVKVTQSSRYLVKRTGEKVFLECVQDMDHENMFWYRQDPGLGLRLIYFSYDVKMKEKGDIPEGYSVSREKKERFSLILESASTNQTSMYLCASSRGNTIYFGEGSWLTVV.

Comments on this clone: Different DNA sequences within this sample yield the same CDR3. The chain uses TRBV6-1 and TRBJ2-7; no clear D. This CDR3 region has 14 residues. Germline CDR1 and CDR2: MNHNS and SASEGT. The V end lost 3 bases, the J end lost 0 bases, and 9 bases lay between the germline ends. In DNA form, the CDR3 reads TGTGCCAGCAGTGAGGGCAGAAGCTCCTACGAGCAGTACTTC. Encoded protein: CASSEGRSSYEQYF.

The sample holds a few counts of this clone. The chain has TRBV6-5 and TRBJ1-1; weak D call: TRBD1 (6 bases). The CDR3 consists of 16 residues. Germline loops: CDR1 MNHEY, CDR2 SVGAGI. Trimming removed 0 bases at V and 5 bases at J, with 16 bases between. The DNA of the CDR3 is TGTGCCAGCAGTTACTCGAGCAGGCAGGGGAGAACTGAAGCTTTCTTT. Protein sequence: CASSYSSRQGRTEAFF.

V usage is TRBV27 and J usage is TRBJ2-1; D is uncertain. The CDR3 consists of 16 residues. Germline CDR1 MNHEY, CDR2 SMNVEV (reference sequence). Trimming removed 3 bases from V and 1 base from J, with 13 bases in between. The CDR3 coding sequence is TGTGCCAGCAGTTTCAGTCGAGGTGAATCCTACAATGAGCAGTTCTTC. Protein: CASSFSRGESYNEQFF.

The V and J genes are TRBV6-1 and TRBJ2-5, with TRBD2 matching over 13 bases. Germline V CDR1 and CDR2: MNHNS, SASEGT. The trim removed 4 bases at V and 5 bases at J, leaving 10 bases unmatched. CDR3 length: 17 residues. The CDR3 sequence: CASSGWTSGSLFETQYF. In DNA form, the CDR3 reads TGTGCCAGCAGTGGGTGGACTAGCGGGAGCCTATTTGAGACCCAGTACTTC.

The V call is TRBV7-9, the J call TRBJ2-6, with D maybe TRBD2 (6 bases). V gave up 1 base and J gave up 0 bases, with 13 bases separating them. Germline lookup yields CDR1 SEHNR and CDR2 FQNEAQ (reference sequence). The CDR3 loop spans 18 amino acids. The CDR3 DNA reads TGTGCCAGCAGCTTAGAGGCTAGCGTGGTCTCTGGGGCCAACGTCCTGACTTTC. Translated: CASSLEASVVSGANVLTF.

In its sample, this clone was seen a few times. The genes are TRBV10-2 and TRBJ2-7; no firm D call. CDR3 length equals 11 residues. With 10 bases removed from V and 6 bases from J, the gap between germline ends came to 13 bases. The germline CDR1 and CDR2 sequences are WSHSY and SAAADI. The CDR3 protein is CAIRYGREQYF. The CDR3 coding sequence is TGCGCCATTCGGTACGGGCGCGAGCAGTACTTC.

The V call is TRBV19, the J call TRBJ1-1; D is ambiguous. Germline V gives CDR1 LNHDA, CDR2 SQIVND (reference sequence). The CDR3 is made up of 15 amino acids. V was cut by 0 bases and J by 1 base, with 9 bases left in between. The CDR3 coding sequence is TGTGCCAGTAGTATAGATGATGGTAGGAACACTGAAGCTTTCTTT. Encoded protein: CASSIDDGRNTEAFF.

The chain joins TRBV4-1 to TRBJ2-2; 8 bases match TRBD2. Per germline, CDR1 MGHRA and CDR2 YSYEKL. There are 16 residues in the CDR3. The V gene end was trimmed by 5 bases and the J gene end by 4 bases; junction bases not matched to a gene: 9. The CDR3: CASSSSGAGVTGELFF. The CDR3 DNA reads as TGCGCCAGCAGCAGTAGTGGAGCGGGAGTCACCGGGGAGCTGTTTTTT.

This chain links TRBV28 with TRBJ2-1; D is possibly TRBD1 (6 bases). V lost 7 bases and J lost 4, with 14 bases in between. There are 14 residues in the CDR3. Germline V gives CDR1 MDHEN, CDR2 SYDVKM. DNA of the CDR3: TGTGCCAGCACCCAGGGGCCGTGGTACAATGAGCAGTTCTTC. As protein: CASTQGPWYNEQFF.

This chain links TRBV12-5 with TRBJ2-1; D might be TRBD1 (5 bases). V gave up 1 base and J gave up 5 bases, with 6 bases separating them. The CDR3 runs to 13 residues. From germline, CDR1 is LGHNT and CDR2 FRNRAP. The CDR3 reads CASGLGRDNEQFF. As DNA, the CDR3 is TGTGCTAGTGGTTTGGGCAGGGACAATGAGCAGTTCTTC.

The CDR3: CATSRGGEGLWSYEQYF. Written as DNA, the CDR3 is TGTGCCACCAGCCGGGGCGGGGAGGGCTTATGGTCCTACGAGCAGTACTTC. This chain links TRBV15 with TRBJ2-7; 7 bases line up with TRBD2. Germline-derived CDR1 and CDR2 are LNHNV and YYDKDF (reference sequence). The CDR3 totals 17 residues. The trim removed 5 bases at V and 1 base at J, leaving 14 bases unmatched.

This chain joins TRBV27 and TRBJ2-3, with a tentative D call TRBD2 (5 bases). The CDR3 sequence is 17 residues long. V was trimmed by 4 bases and J by 2 bases, leaving 19 bases between them. Per the germline V gene, CDR1 is MNHEY and CDR2 is SMNVEV (reference sequence). Here the CDR3 DNA reads TGTGCCAGCAGTTGGTTTGTCGGGGTGGCAGCCACAGATACGCAGTATTTT. This gives the protein CASSWFVGVAATDTQYF.

J is TRBJ2-1 and V is TRBV27; 7 nucleotides match TRBD2. Trimming removed 5 bases from V and 5 bases from J; junction bases left unmatched: 12. In germline, CDR1 is MNHEY, CDR2 SMNVEV (reference sequence). The CDR3 runs 16 residues. The CDR3 loop is CASSPIGLVGNNEQFF. DNA of the CDR3: TGTGCCAGCAGTCCTATAGGACTAGTTGGGAACAATGAGCAGTTCTTC.

This clone occurred once. The rearrangement uses TRBV13 and TRBJ1-1; D is uncertain. This CDR3 region has 16 residues. Germline V gene sequence: CDR1 PRHDT, CDR2 FYEKMQ (reference sequence). The V end lost 0 bases, the J end lost 1 base, and 12 bases lay between the germline ends. CDR3 sequence: CASSLGRRRTNTEAFF. CDR3 nucleotide sequence: TGTGCCAGCAGCTTAGGCCGTAGGAGGACGAACACTGAAGCTTTCTTT.

The chain employs TRBV19 and TRBJ1-1; 7 bases are shared with TRBD1. The CDR3 is 17 residues long. Trimming removed 3 bases from V and 0 bases from J; junction bases left unmatched: 10. CDR1 is LNHDA, CDR2 SQIVND, per germline (reference sequence). CDR3 DNA: TGTGCCAGTAGTATTTGGGCGGGACAGTTCCTGAACACTGAAGCTTTCTTT. Protein: CASSIWAGQFLNTEAFF.

The chain is built from TRBV30 and TRBJ2-7; D unclear. V was pared by 0 bases and J by 0 bases, with 9 bases between. From germline, CDR1 is GTSNPN and CDR2 SVGIG (reference sequence). The CDR3 contains 14 residues. CDR3 residues: CAWSVHDSSYEQYF. The CDR3 coding sequence is TGTGCCTGGAGTGTTCACGATAGCTCCTACGAGCAGTACTTC.

The chain recombines TRBV6-1 with TRBJ2-7; no clear D. Germline V gene sequence: CDR1 MNHNS, CDR2 SASEGT. This CDR3 is built from 15 residues. V lost 0 bases to trimming and J lost 0 bases, with 9 bases between them. The CDR3 protein is CASSEAAGNSYEQYF. CDR3 coding DNA: TGTGCCAGCAGTGAAGCCGCAGGAAACTCCTACGAGCAGTACTTC.

The gene calls are TRBV28 and TRBJ1-3, with D possibly matching TRBD1 (5 bases). V lost 3 bases to trimming and J lost 0 bases, with 12 bases between them. Germline CDR1 MDHEN, CDR2 SYDVKM. This CDR3 has 16 residues. The CDR3, as DNA: TGTGCCAGCAGTTTCCAAGGGGCAGCCTCTGGAAACACCATATATTTT. The encoded protein is CASSFQGAASGNTIYF.

The chain employs TRBV5-6 and TRBJ2-5; no clear D gene. CDR3 size: 13 residues. The germline CDR1 and CDR2 sequences are SGHDT and YYEEEE. Trimming removed 4 bases at V and 1 base at J, with 8 bases between. The CDR3 nucleotides are TGTGCCAGCAGCCGGATGGTCCAAGAGACCCAGTACTTC. Translation gives CASSRMVQETQYF.

Only one count was recorded for this clone. V and J are TRBV7-9 and TRBJ2-5; 7 positions agree with TRBD2. Trimming cost V 6 bases and J 2 bases; bases outside gene matches: 0. This CDR3 is 12 amino acids long. Germline V gene lookup returns CDR1 SEHNR and CDR2 FQNEAQ (reference sequence). The CDR3 loop is CASRGGQETQYF. In DNA form, the CDR3 reads TGTGCCAGCAGGGGAGGGCAAGAGACCCAGTACTTC.

The genes are TRBV19 and TRBJ2-7, with D maybe TRBD2 (6 bases). Germline V gene lookup returns CDR1 LNHDA and CDR2 SQIVND (reference sequence). The CDR3 extends over 15 amino acids. The germline V and J ends were trimmed by 1 base and 2 bases, with 12 bases remaining between them. CDR3 protein: CASSIAGGAAYEQYF. The DNA of the CDR3 is TGTGCCAGTAGTATAGCAGGAGGGGCGGCCTACGAGCAGTACTTC. The full variable domain, completed using reference TRBV19 and TRBJ2-7, is DGGITQSPKYLFRKEGQNVTLSCEQNLNHDAMYWYRQDPGQGLRLIYYSQIVNDFQKGDIAEGYSVSREKKESFPLTVTSAQKNPTAFYLCASSIAGGAAYEQYFGPGTRLTVT.